One TCR beta chain is described in this entry. This sample is drawn from a study of blood T cell repertoires in COVID-19. This table comes from immunoSEQ multiplex PCR, and its TCRdb copy is limited to in-frame clones, with some not included. This sample has hundreds of thousands of clones; around nine tenths occur once, and the top ten carry 1.3%. V gave up 5 bases and J gave up 5 bases; unmatched junction bases: 7. Looked up from germline, CDR1 is LNHNV and CDR2 is YYDKDF (reference sequence). The CDR3 runs to 15 residues. The chain recombines TRBV15 with TRBJ2-1; TRBD1 matches at 9 bases. What was sequenced was peripheral blood. This sequence was found in a man aged 65 to 85 with acute or convalescent COVID-19. Here the CDR3 reads CATSRTGTGNNEQFF. As DNA, the CDR3 is TGTGCCACCAGCCGAACCGGGACAGGGAACAATGAGCAGTTCTTC.